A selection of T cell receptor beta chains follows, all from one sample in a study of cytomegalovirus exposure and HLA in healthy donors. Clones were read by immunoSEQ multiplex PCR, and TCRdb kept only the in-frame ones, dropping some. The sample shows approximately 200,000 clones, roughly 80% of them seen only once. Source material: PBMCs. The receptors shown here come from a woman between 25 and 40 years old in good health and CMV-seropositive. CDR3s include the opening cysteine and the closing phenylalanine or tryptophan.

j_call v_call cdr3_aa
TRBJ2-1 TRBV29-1 CSVLSGDANEQFF
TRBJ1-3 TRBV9 CASSAYTGSGNTIYF
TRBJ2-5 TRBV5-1 CASSSLSGEGATQYF
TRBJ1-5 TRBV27 CASRPGQGLDQPQHF
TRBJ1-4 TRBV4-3 CASSQGQGTLEKLFF
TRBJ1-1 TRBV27 CASSLWANTEAFF
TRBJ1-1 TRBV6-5 CASSYLRGTEAFF
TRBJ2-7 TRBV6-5 CASSYDSSYEQYF
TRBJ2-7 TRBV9 CASSVTSTGVEQYF
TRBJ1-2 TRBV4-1 CASSQDRDRNYGYTF
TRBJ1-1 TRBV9 CASSVVGQAGMPDTEAFF
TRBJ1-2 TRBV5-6 CASSLGAGNYGYTF
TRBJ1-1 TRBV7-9 CASSEGQPNTEAFF
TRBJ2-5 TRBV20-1 CSLLAAETQYF
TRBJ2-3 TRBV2 CARKGQGVPDTQYF
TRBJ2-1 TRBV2 CAGQQRAAYNEQFF
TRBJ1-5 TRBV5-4 CATQDMPYEPQHF
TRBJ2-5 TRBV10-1 CASSESRRGGVTQYF
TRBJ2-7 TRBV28 CASSLVGGNYEQYF
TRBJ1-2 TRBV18 CASSPMGGDVNYGYTF
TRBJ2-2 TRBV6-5 CATRAGNTGELFF
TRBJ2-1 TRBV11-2 CASSLVREAVNEQFF
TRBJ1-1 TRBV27 CASSNGLFEAFF
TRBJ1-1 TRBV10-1 CASSELKNTEAFF
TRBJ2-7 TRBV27 CASSLKGLAYEQYF
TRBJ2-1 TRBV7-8 CASSPTLAGGTEQFF
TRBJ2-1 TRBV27 CASSSGLVGNEQFF
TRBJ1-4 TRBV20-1 CSASRGEKLFF
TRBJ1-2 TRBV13 CASKEGNTNYGYTF
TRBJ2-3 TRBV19 CASSIDRADTQYF
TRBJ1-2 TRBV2 CASSEERTF
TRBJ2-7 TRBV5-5 CASSPGLRDRGLEQYF
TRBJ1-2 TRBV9 CASSVASGYGYTF
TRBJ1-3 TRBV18 CASSTAVPGNTIYF
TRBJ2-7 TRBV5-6 CASSRFRKGTGRYEQYF
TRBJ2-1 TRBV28 CASSLLRDEQFF
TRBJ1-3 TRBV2 CASSDGQGVGDTIYF
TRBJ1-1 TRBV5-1 CVSSLGQGLTEAFF
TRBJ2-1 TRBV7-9 CASSQVRESSYNEQFF
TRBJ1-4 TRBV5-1 CASSQGQPNTLRKLFF
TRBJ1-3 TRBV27 CASSASTGIGNTIYF
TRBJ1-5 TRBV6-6 CASSTRTANQPQHF
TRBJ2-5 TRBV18 CASSNQGAGETQYF